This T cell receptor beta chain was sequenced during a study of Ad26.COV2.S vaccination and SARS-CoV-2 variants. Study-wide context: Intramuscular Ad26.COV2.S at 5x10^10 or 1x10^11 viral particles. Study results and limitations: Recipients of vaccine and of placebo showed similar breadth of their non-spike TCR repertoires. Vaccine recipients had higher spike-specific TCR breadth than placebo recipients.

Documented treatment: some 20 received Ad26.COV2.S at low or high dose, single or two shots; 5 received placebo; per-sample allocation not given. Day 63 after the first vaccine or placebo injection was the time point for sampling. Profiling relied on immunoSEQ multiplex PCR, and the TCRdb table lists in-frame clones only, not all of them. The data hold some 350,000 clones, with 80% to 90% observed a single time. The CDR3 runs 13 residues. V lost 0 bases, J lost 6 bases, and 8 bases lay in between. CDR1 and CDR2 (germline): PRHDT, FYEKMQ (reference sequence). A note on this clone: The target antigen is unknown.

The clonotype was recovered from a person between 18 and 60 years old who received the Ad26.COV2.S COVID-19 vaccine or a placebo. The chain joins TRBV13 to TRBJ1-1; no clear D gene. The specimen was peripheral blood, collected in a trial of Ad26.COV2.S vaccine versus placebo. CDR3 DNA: TGTGCCAGCAGCTTAGGGGAGGGCGCTGAAGCTTTCTTT. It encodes CASSLGEGAEAFF.